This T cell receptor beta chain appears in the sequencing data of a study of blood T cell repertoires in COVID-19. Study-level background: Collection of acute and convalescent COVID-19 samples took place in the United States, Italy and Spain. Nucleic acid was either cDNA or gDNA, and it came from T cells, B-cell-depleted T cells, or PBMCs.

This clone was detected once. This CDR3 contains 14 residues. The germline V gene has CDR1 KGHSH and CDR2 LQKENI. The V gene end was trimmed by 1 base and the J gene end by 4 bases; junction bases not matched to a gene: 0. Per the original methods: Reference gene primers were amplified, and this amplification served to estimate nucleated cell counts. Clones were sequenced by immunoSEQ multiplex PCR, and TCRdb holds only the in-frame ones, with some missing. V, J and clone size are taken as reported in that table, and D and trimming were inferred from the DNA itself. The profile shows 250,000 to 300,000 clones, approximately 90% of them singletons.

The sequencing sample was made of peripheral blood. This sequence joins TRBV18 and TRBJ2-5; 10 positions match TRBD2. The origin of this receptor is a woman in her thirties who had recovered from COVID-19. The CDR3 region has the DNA TGTGCCAGCTCACCACTAGCGGGGGGAGAGACCCAGTACTTC. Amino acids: CASSPLAGGETQYF.